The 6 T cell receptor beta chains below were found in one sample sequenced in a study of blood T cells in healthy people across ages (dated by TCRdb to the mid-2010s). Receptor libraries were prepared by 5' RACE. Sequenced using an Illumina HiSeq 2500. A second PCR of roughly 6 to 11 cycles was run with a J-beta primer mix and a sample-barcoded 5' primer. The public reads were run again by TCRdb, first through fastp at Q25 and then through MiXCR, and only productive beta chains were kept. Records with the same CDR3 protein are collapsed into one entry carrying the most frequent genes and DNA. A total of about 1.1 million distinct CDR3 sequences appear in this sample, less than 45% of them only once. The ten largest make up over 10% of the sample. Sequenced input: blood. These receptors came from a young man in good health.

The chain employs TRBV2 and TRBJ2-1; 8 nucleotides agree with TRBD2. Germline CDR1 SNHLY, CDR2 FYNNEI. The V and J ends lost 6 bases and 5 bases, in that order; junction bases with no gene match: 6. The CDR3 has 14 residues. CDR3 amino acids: CASSATSGNNEQFF. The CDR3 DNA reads TGTGCCAGCAGCGCAACTAGCGGTAACAATGAGCAGTTCTTC.

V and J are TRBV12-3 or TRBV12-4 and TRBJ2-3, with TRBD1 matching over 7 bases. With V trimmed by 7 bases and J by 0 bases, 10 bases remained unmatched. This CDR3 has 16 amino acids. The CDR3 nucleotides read TGTGCCAGCATCAATACATCGGGACAGAGCACAGATACGCAGTATTTT. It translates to CASINTSGQSTDTQYF.

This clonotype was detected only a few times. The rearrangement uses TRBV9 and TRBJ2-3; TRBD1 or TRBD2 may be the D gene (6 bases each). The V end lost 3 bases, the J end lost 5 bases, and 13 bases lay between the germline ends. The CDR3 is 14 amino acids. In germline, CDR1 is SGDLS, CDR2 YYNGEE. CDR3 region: CASSESGAGDTQYF. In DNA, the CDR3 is TGTGCCAGCAGCGAATCGGGGGCGGGAGATACGCAGTATTTT.

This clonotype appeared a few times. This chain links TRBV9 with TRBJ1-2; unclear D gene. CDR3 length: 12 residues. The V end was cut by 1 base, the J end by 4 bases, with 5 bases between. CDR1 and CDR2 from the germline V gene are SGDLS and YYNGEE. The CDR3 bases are TGTGCCAGCAGCGTAAGAGGCTATGGCTACACCTTC. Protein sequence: CASSVRGYGYTF.

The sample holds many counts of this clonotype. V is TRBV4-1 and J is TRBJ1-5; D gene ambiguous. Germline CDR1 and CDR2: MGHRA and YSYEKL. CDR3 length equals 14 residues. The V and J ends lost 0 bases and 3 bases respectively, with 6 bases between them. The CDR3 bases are TGCGCCAGCAGCCAAGAGCGGGTCAATCAGCCCCAGCATTTT. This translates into CASSQERVNQPQHF.

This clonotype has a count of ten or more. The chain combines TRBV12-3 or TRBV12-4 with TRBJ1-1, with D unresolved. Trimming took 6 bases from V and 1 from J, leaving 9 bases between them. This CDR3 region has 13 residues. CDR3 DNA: TGTGCCAGCAGCCGAGCGCAGAACACTGAAGCTTTCTTT. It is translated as CASSRAQNTEAFF.